The subject of this entry is one T cell receptor beta chain. None of the donors, who were healthy HIV-negative adults, had recently had acute infections or vaccinations. V was pared by 5 bases and J by 5 bases, with 3 bases of the junction left unmatched. The CDR3 has 13 amino acids. The germline V gene has CDR1 ENHRY and CDR2 SYGVKD. These data are taken from a study of shared clonotypes between healthy human individuals. Investigators spread the genomic DNA of each subset evenly over several immunoSEQ plates. TCRdb's copy holds only in-frame clones and misses some; the assay was immunoSEQ multiplex PCR. The table has about 340,000 clones, 70% to 75% seen once.

The sample was memory CD4+ T cells sorted from blood. Subset specified: CD45RA-negative fraction. The chain is built from TRBV10-3 and TRBJ2-7; 10 bases line up with TRBD2. The sequence came from a man aged 25 to 45 in good health. The CDR3 loop reads CAISSGRANEQYF. CDR3 nucleotides: TGTGCCATCAGTAGCGGGAGGGCCAACGAGCAGTACTTC.